Included here is one TCR beta chain sequence, with context. The antigen it binds to is not known. Per-base qualities were not stored, and no clone one base away is much larger. V drops 6 bases and J drops 2 bases, leaving 10 bases in between. The CDR3 has 13 amino acids, counting the end cysteine and phenylalanine. Only the CDR3 DNA is retained, 39 bases long and in frame from the first base. From the germline V gene, CDR1 is MNHNS and CDR2 is SASEGT. The library was prepared using PCR. At the Johns Hopkins FTIC core, DNA from the cultured CD4+ T cells underwent TCR sequencing with the Oncomine TCR Beta short-read assay. The QIAamp micro DNA kit was used to extract genomic DNA from the cultured CD4+ T cells. Oncomine TCR Beta libraries made from cultured CD4+ T cells were pooled using unique dual indexes and sequenced on an Illumina iSeq 100. Under the source paper's analysis protocol: Non-productive sequences were removed, and CDR3s not starting with C, not ending with F or W, or shorter than 7 amino acids were discarded. The MANAFEST web application identified antigen-specific clonotypes by comparing peptide-stimulated wells against reference wells and other culture wells. Positive clones required FDR below 0.05, an odds ratio above 5, and productive frequency above 0.1% in at least two of three replicate wells. Cross-reactive clonotypes were defined as significantly expanded in both SARS-CoV-2 spike wells and at least one common cold coronavirus spike condition. Using R version 3.6.1, CDR3 homology was evaluated through Levenshtein distances (stringdist) along with unrooted phylogenetic trees (ape). TCRdb took the public reads, trimmed them with fastp at Q25, ran MiXCR for clone calling and kept in-frame beta chains. Each record represents a unique CDR3 protein, reported with the most common genes and DNA among its rows. The V and J calls were determined by TCRdb, not by the authors. This sample is represented by approximately 9,600 distinct CDR3 sequences; approximately 29% of them were singletons. The top ten clones comprise approximately 13% of the sample.

The sample belongs to a study of vaccination and CD4 T cells after COVID-19 (dated 2022 in TCRdb). As for the study more broadly: Six males and four females were included in the convalescent cohort, with two Hispanic individuals, seven Caucasians, two Asians and one multiracial person represented. Participants got two doses of the Pfizer-BioNTech BNT162b2 vaccine (n=8) or two doses of the Moderna mRNA-1273 vaccine (n=2). Post-COVID blood samples were collected from convalescent patients a median of around 100 days after diagnosis, with a range of roughly 30 to 161 days. Post-vaccine blood samples were taken a median of around 68 days after the second vaccine dose, with a range of about 13 to 241 days. Overlapping spike peptide pools from SARS-CoV-2 and from the common cold coronaviruses HCoV-NL63, HCoV-OC43 and HCoV-229E were used as culture stimuli. Control cultures used a CEFX viral epitope pool as positive control, an HIV-1 Nef peptide pool as negative control, or no peptide. In roughly 10 COVID-19 convalescent patients and a handful of infection-naive healthy vaccine recipients, the spike-specific CD4+ TCR repertoire before mRNA vaccination was compared with the repertoire after mRNA vaccination. In an earlier paper using these donors, memory CD4+ T cell crossreactivity between SARS-CoV-2 and common cold coronavirus spike proteins was assessed at the TCR clonotype level. Broader findings and caveats from the paper: The median number of SARS-CoV-2-reactive clonotypes rose from under 25 after infection to 38 after vaccination, but the change was not significant. Among the post-vaccine SARS-CoV-2-reactive clones in convalescent patients, a median around 86% showed up only after vaccination, which suggests vaccine-specific priming. In convalescent patients, nearly all vaccine-specific clones (304 of 307) were found to be mono-reactive for SARS-CoV-2 spike rather than cross-reactive with common cold coronaviruses. Relatively few convalescent patients were included in the study, and early timepoints after natural infection were not analyzed.

The treatment or condition label corresponds to: approximately nine-day PBMC culture with coronavirus spike peptide pools or control peptides (ViraFEST assay). CD4+ T cells from unexposed donors were collected before the COVID-19 pandemic (2011-2018). The ViraFEST assay, used in the study, expanded antigen-specific T cells with peptide pools and then identified the expanded clonotypes through TCR sequencing. PBMCs were cultured at around 2 million per well in IMDM supplemented with about 5% human AB serum and 10 IU/ml IL-2, with about 10 ug/ml peptide pools added. Half of the culture medium was replaced with fresh IL-2-containing medium on days 3 and 7. CD4+ T cells were isolated after less than twelve days of culture through negative selection using the EasySep CD4+ T cell isolation kit. As cell numbers permitted, CD4+ T cells from unexposed donors were tested for reactivity to SARS-CoV-2 S and N and to four common cold coronavirus spike pools. Ficoll-Paque Plus gradient centrifugation was used to isolate PBMCs from whole blood, and the isolated PBMCs were then either used fresh or cryopreserved at -140C. Culture conditions were generally each tested in triplicate wells. The leukapheresis product used for the unexposed donors was purchased from a commercial source.

Sequences were obtained from CD4+ T cells from blood, cultured in vitro. The TCR comes from a human donor in good health. This chain joins TRBV6-1 to TRBJ1-2; no D gene is confidently identified. The bases are TGTGCCAGCAGCCGTAGTGGGAACTATGGCTACACCTTC. This codes for CASSRSGNYGYTF.